This T cell receptor beta chain was identified during a study of T cell repertoires in cytomegalovirus infection. Study observations and caveats: What dominated the ex vivo response were HLA-C-restricted CMV-specific TCR beta clonotypes.

From the reads, TCRdb called clonotypes with MiXCR, one entry per CDR3 protein. The sample lists 110,000 to 150,000 distinct CDR3 sequences, approximately 30% occurring once. On this clonotype itself: Antigen: not known.

CDR1 SGHVS and CDR2 FNYEAQ come from the germline V gene. Trimming took 5 bases from V and 6 from J; bases not matched to a gene: 9. The CDR3 extends over 15 amino acids. The rearrangement joins TRBV7-6 to TRBJ2-7; 11 bases are a match to TRBD2. The TCR was taken from a human donor in good health (CMV status not recorded). Some clones in this sample may be carry-over from other donors' samples. The sample was CD8+ T cells from cultured PBMCs, taken from culture after CMV antigen stimulation. The CDR3 bases are TGTGCCAGCAGCCCCGTAGCGGGGGGGCATGGCGAGCAGTACTTC. Its translation: CASSPVAGGHGEQYF. The full variable domain, with the rest looked up from reference TRBV7-6 and TRBJ2-7, is GAGVSQSPRYKVTKRGQDVALRCDPISGHVSLYWYRQALGQGPEFLTYFNYEAQQDKSGLPNDRFSAERPEGSISTLTIQRTEQRDSAMYRCASSPVAGGHGEQYFGPGTRLTVT.